These T cell receptor beta chains were read from a single sample in a study of cytomegalovirus exposure and HLA in healthy donors. Only in-frame clones appear in the TCRdb table, and some are missing; sequencing was by immunoSEQ multiplex PCR. The sample contains roughly 90,000 clones, approximately 93% of which appear only once. Sequenced: PBMCs. The source of these receptors is a woman aged 30 to 39 in good health and CMV-seropositive. CDR3s include the opening cysteine and the closing phenylalanine or tryptophan. Fields, in order: V gene, J gene, clone size, D gene, CDR3 DNA, CDR3 protein. D genes are given only for firm matches. Clone size is given for some rows only: seen once, a few or many times, or a class if the clone is expanded.

TRBV5-1	TRBJ1-2	NA	NA	TGCGCCAGCAGCTTGGGCGGACAACTTAACCCCTATGGCTACACCTTC	CASSLGGQLNPYGYTF
TRBV7-2	TRBJ1-2	NA	TRBD1	TGTGCCAGCAGCCCTGGACAGGGGGGAAGCTATGGCTACACCTTC	CASSPGQGGSYGYTF
TRBV30	TRBJ1-3	NA	TRBD1	TGTGCCTGGACAGGGGGAGCGAACACCATATATTTT	CAWTGGANTIYF
TRBV28	TRBJ2-5	NA	NA	TGTGCCAGCACGGGTCAAGAGACCCAGTACTTC	CASTGQETQYF
TRBV19	TRBJ1-2	once	NA	TGTGCCAGTAGTATAGTTTCGGGAACGGATGGCTACACCTTC	CASSIVSGTDGYTF
TRBV11-3	TRBJ2-3	NA	TRBD2	TGTGCCAGCAGCTTTGGACTAGCGGGAGAAACAGATACGCAGTATTTT	CASSFGLAGETDTQYF
TRBV2	TRBJ2-3	NA	TRBD1	TGTGCCAGCAGTGTCGACAGGGATACAGATACGCAGTATTTT	CASSVDRDTDTQYF
TRBV6-5	TRBJ2-5	once	NA	TGTGCCAGCAGTTACTGGAGAAACCAAGAGACCCAGTACTTC	CASSYWRNQETQYF
TRBV19	TRBJ1-1	NA	NA	TGTGCCAGTAGTATGGGAAGGGGTGAAGCTTTCTTT	CASSMGRGEAFF
TRBV19	TRBJ1-5	NA	TRBD1	TGTGCCAGTAGTATAGTCTCCCAGGGGGCGTTGGATAGCAATCAGCCCCAGCATTTT	CASSIVSQGALDSNQPQHF
TRBV5-4	TRBJ2-1	NA	TRBD2	TGTGCCAGCAGCCTAGGTAGTAGCGGGAGGGAGCAGTTCTTC	CASSLGSSGREQFF
TRBV25-1	TRBJ2-2	once	NA	TGTGCCAGCAGTGAAGGGTGGGCCACCGGGGAGCTGTTTTTT	CASSEGWATGELFF
TRBV4-3	TRBJ2-7	NA	NA	TGCGCCAGCAGCCAAGATTGGACATCGTACGAGCAGTACTTC	CASSQDWTSYEQYF
TRBV7-2	TRBJ1-1	NA	NA	TGTGCCAGCACCCTTTACAGGAACACTGAAGCTTTCTTT	CASTLYRNTEAFF
TRBV19	TRBJ1-5	NA	NA	TGTGCCAGTAGTATAAATAATAGCAATCAGCCCCAGCATTTT	CASSINNSNQPQHF
TRBV30	TRBJ1-1	NA	NA	TGTGCCTGGAGTCATTCGACTGGCCTTGAAGCTTTCTTT	CAWSHSTGLEAFF
TRBV5-1	TRBJ2-7	NA	NA	TGCGCCAGCAGCTTGGGTACAGGAAGCCCAACCTACGAGCAGTACTTC	CASSLGTGSPTYEQYF
TRBV21-1	TRBJ1-1	NA	NA	TGTGCCAGCAGTTACTCCGGGACAGGGATCACTGAAGCTTTCTTT	CASSYSGTGITEAFF
TRBV2	TRBJ2-7	NA	TRBD2	TGTGCCAGCAGTACCGGGACTAGCAGGTACGAGCAGTACTTC	CASSTGTSRYEQYF
TRBV5-1	TRBJ1-1	NA	NA	TGCGCCAGCAGCTTGGTAGGAGGGAACACTGAAGCTTTCTTT	CASSLVGGNTEAFF
TRBV7-7	TRBJ2-1	NA	TRBD2	TGTGCCAGCAGTCCCGGGACTAGCGGATACAATGAGCAGTTCTTC	CASSPGTSGYNEQFF
TRBV19	TRBJ2-2	NA	TRBD2	TGTGCCAGTGGAGTGCTAGCGGGAGGCCTCAGAGGAACCGGGGAGCTGTTTTTT	CASGVLAGGLRGTGELFF
TRBV30	TRBJ1-2	NA	TRBD1	TGTGCCTGGAAGGGACAGGGGACCTATGGCTACACCTTC	CAWKGQGTYGYTF